This TCR beta chain was captured in a study of T cells in Graves' hyperthyroidism and ophthalmopathy. Findings and caveats of the study: Ophthalmopathy was identified by the model a median about 6.4 months ahead of onset.

Germline V gene sequence: CDR1 WSHSY, CDR2 SAAADI. This CDR3 has 15 residues. Trimming removed 3 bases from V and 2 bases from J, with 11 bases in between. This clonotype has at least ten counts. Its antigen is not known. The study enrolled patients aged 18 to 65 with newly diagnosed hyperthyroidism of under 2 months' duration. Fresh peripheral blood, approximately 10 ml, was the source of the PBMCs. The TCR beta CDR3 regions underwent amplification using RNA transcripts as the source. First-round RT-PCR with HTBI primers amplified the TCR CDR3 region. Each CDR3 protein is one row after TCRdb ran MiXCR on the multiplex PCR reads. The sample holds approximately 400,000 distinct CDR3 sequences, 13% seen once.

This sequence was found in a man aged 30-40 years with Graves' hyperthyroidism that later progressed to Graves' ophthalmopathy. The chain has TRBV10-2 and TRBJ2-1, with D maybe TRBD2 (6 bases). Material for sequencing was blood. The CDR3 nucleotides are TGCGCCAGCAGTGAATTCGGGGGTGCCTACAATGAGCAGTTCTTC. This gives the protein CASSEFGGAYNEQFF.